The next 17 T cell receptor beta chains were all read from a single sample in a study of blood T cell repertoires in COVID-19. TCRdb keeps only in-frame clones here, not all; method: immunoSEQ multiplex PCR. The repertoire holds approximately 200,000 clones, with 75% to 90% as singletons. The sample was PBMCs or T cells enriched from blood (not recorded which). These receptors were collected from a middle-aged man who had recovered from COVID-19.

The chain combines TRBV7-9 with TRBJ2-1; 8 positions agree with TRBD1. The germline CDR1 and CDR2 sequences are SEHNR and FQNEAQ (reference sequence). The CDR3 has 15 residues. With 4 bases clipped from V and 6 bases from J, the junction kept 8 bases outside the gene matches. The CDR3 DNA reads as TGTGCCAGCAGCTCGGACAGGGTGGTCGTCAATGAGCAGTTCTTC. It specifies CASSSDRVVVNEQFF.

V gene TRBV28 combines with J gene TRBJ2-6; the D gene is possibly TRBD2 (6 bases). V was cut by 4 bases and J by 0 bases, with 10 bases left in between. This CDR3 is built from 16 residues. Germline V CDR1 and CDR2: MDHEN, SYDVKM. The CDR3 nucleotides read TGTGCCAGCAGTTGGGACTTCAGCTCTGGGGCCAACGTCCTGACTTTC. This sequence encodes CASSWDFSSGANVLTF.

This clone appeared a few times. This chain connects TRBV2 to TRBJ1-1; D not resolved. Germline lookup yields CDR1 SNHLY and CDR2 FYNNEI. CDR3 size: 13 residues. V was clipped by 7 bases and J by 2 bases, with 11 bases between them. Here the CDR3 reads CASKLTLNTEAFF. The CDR3 region has the DNA TGTGCCAGCAAATTGACACTTAACACTGAAGCTTTCTTT.

V is TRBV4-1 and J is TRBJ2-1; TRBD2 agrees at 9 bases. This CDR3 is built from 17 residues. Germline CDR1 reads MGHRA; CDR2 reads YSYEKL. Trimming took 0 bases from V and 9 from J; bases not matched to a gene: 12. CDR3 in DNA: TGCGCCAGCAGCCAAGATCAGCGGGAGGCCCCAGGGGGTGAGCAGTTCTTC. This encodes CASSQDQREAPGGEQFF.

The CDR3 region is CASSKEGAGGRNEQFF. The CDR3, as DNA: TGTGCCAGCAGCAAAGAGGGGGCAGGGGGCCGGAATGAGCAGTTCTTC. The rearrangement joins TRBV21-1 to TRBJ2-1; the table assigns TRBD1, which was not confirmed against the DNA. TRBV21-1 is classified as a pseudogene. The CDR3 runs to 16 residues.

J is TRBJ1-2 and V is TRBV29-1; TRBD1 might be the D (6 bases). The CDR3 is 13 residues long. Germline CDR1 is SQVTM and CDR2 is ANQGSEA. Trimming took 3 bases from V and 1 from J, leaving 9 bases between them. CDR3 in amino acids: CSVEDSDNYGYTF. The CDR3 coding sequence is TGCAGCGTTGAGGACAGTGATAACTATGGCTACACCTTC.

The chain combines TRBV5-1 with TRBJ2-5; possible D gene TRBD1, 5 bases. The CDR3 extends over 15 amino acids. The V end was cut by 0 bases, the J end by 5 bases, with 14 bases between. CDR1 is SGHRS and CDR2 is YFSETQ in the germline V gene. In DNA, the CDR3 is TGCGCCAGCAGCTTGGCCGGGCAGGGCCGGGAGACCCAGTACTTC. It is translated as CASSLAGQGRETQYF.

The chain couples TRBV12-3 or TRBV12-4 to TRBJ2-7, with D unresolved. Trimming removed 3 bases from V and 4 bases from J, with 10 bases in between. The CDR3 totals 13 residues. The CDR3 sequence: CASSFGSAYEQYF. The CDR3 nucleotides are TGTGCCAGCAGTTTCGGCAGCGCATACGAGCAGTACTTC.

In its sample, this clone was seen once. V is TRBV13 and J is TRBJ2-1, with TRBD2 matching over 8 bases. V dropped 5 bases and J dropped 4; count of bases not matched to a gene: 10. CDR3 length equals 16 residues. Germline loops: CDR1 PRHDT, CDR2 FYEKMQ (reference sequence). The CDR3 DNA reads as TGTGCCAGCAGCACGCGGACCGGGAGGGGTTACAATGAGCAGTTCTTC. Encoded protein: CASSTRTGRGYNEQFF. The variable domain in full, completed from reference TRBV13 and TRBJ2-1, reads AAGVIQSPRHLIKEKRETATLKCYPIPRHDTVYWYQQGPGQDPQFLISFYEKMQSDKGSIPDRFSAQQFSDYHSELNMSSLELGDSALYFCASSTRTGRGYNEQFFGPGTRLTVL.

The chain joins TRBV6-5 to TRBJ1-5; 9 nucleotides line up with TRBD1. V gave up 6 bases and J gave up 7 bases; unmatched junction bases: 4. From germline, CDR1 is MNHEY and CDR2 SVGAGI. The CDR3 runs 13 residues. CDR3 in DNA: TGTGCCAGCAGCGGACAGGGGAGGCAGCCCCAGCATTTT. Its translation: CASSGQGRQPQHF.

Only a few counts were recorded for this clone. The chain combines TRBV19 with TRBJ2-7; 10 bases line up with TRBD2. With 3 bases clipped from V and 2 bases from J, the junction kept 4 bases outside the gene matches. This CDR3 contains 15 residues. Germline V lookup: CDR1 LNHDA, CDR2 SQIVND (reference sequence). CDR3 in DNA: TGTGCCAGTAGTATCGGACTAGCGGAGACCTACGAGCAGTACTTC. Its protein product is CASSIGLAETYEQYF.

The chain carries TRBV6-5 and TRBJ1-5, with a weak D call TRBD1 (5 bases). This CDR3 comprises 11 residues. V dropped 7 bases and J dropped 15 bases, with 16 bases sitting between them. CDR1 and CDR2 from the germline V gene are MNHEY and SVGAGI. In DNA, the CDR3 is TGTGCCAGCAATTCCGGGGGGTTCTTGCATTTT. The encoded protein is CASNSGGFLHF.

The chain has TRBV4-1 and TRBJ1-1; the D is unclear. The germline V gene encodes CDR1 MGHRA and CDR2 YSYEKL. Trimming removed 0 bases from V and 4 bases from J, with 9 bases in between. The CDR3 is 14 amino acids. The CDR3, as DNA: TGCGCCAGCAGCCAAGACGAGTTACTCACTGAAGCTTTCTTT. It codes for CASSQDELLTEAFF.

This rearrangement joins TRBV28 to TRBJ2-7, with a tentative D call TRBD1 (6 bases). CDR3 length: 15 residues. From germline, CDR1 is MDHEN and CDR2 SYDVKM. The V and J ends lost 6 bases and 6 bases respectively, with 21 bases between them. Here the CDR3 DNA reads TGTGCCAGCAGCGAAGGGGGAGTTATCCCTCTCGAGCAGTACTTC. It specifies CASSEGGVIPLEQYF. The entire variable domain, with the rest obtained from reference TRBV28 and TRBJ2-7, is as follows: DVKVTQSSRYLVKRTGEKVFLECVQDMDHENMFWYRQDPGLGLRLIYFSYDVKMKEKGDIPEGYSVSREKKERFSLILESASTNQTSMYLCASSEGGVIPLEQYFGPGTRLTVT.

The chain couples TRBV9 to TRBJ1-3; D may be TRBD1 (5 bases). CDR3 size: 15 residues. Germline-derived CDR1 and CDR2 are SGDLS and YYNGEE. Trimming left V 3 bases short and J 0 bases short, with 10 bases between. In DNA, the CDR3 is TGTGCCAGCAGCGCGGCCCAGGGCTCTGGAAACACCATATATTTT. Translation gives CASSAAQGSGNTIYF.

About this clone: Other DNA sequences in this sample translate to the same CDR3. The rearrangement joins TRBV7-9 to TRBJ2-7; 9 bases are shared with TRBD1. J was trimmed by 3 bases and V by 6 bases; bases with no gene match: 6. Looked up from germline, CDR1 is SEHNR and CDR2 is FQNEAQ (reference sequence). The CDR3 spans 14 residues. The CDR3 loop reads CASSTGTGNYEQYF. For the CDR3, the DNA is TGTGCCAGCAGTACCGGGACAGGGAACTACGAGCAGTACTTC.

This chain uses TRBV6-5 with TRBJ2-1, with 10 bases matching TRBD2. Germline V CDR1 and CDR2: MNHEY, SVGAGI. Unmatched junction bases numbered 2, after V lost 4 bases and J lost 2 bases. The CDR3 runs 15 residues. The DNA of the CDR3 is TGTGCCAGCAGTTTAGCGGGGGGTACCTACAATGAGCAGTTCTTC. It yields the protein CASSLAGGTYNEQFF.